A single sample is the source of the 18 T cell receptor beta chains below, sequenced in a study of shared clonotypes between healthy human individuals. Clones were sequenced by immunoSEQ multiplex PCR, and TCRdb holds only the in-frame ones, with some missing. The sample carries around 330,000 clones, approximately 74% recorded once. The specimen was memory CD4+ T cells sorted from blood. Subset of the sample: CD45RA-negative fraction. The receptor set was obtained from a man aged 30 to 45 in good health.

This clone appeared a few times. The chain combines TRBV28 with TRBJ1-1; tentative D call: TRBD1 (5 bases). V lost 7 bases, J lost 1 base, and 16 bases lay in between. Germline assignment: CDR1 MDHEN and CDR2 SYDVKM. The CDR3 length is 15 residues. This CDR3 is CASIPWGTTNTEAFF. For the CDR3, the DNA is TGTGCCAGCATTCCCTGGGGCACGACGAACACTGAAGCTTTCTTT.

The DNA of the CDR3 is TGCGCCAGCAGCTCCTACACTGAAGCTTTCTTT. Its protein product is CASSSYTEAFF. This chain joins TRBV5-1 and TRBJ1-1; no firm D call. Looked up from germline, CDR1 is SGHRS and CDR2 is YFSETQ. The CDR3 totals 11 residues. Trimming removed 3 bases at V and 3 bases at J, with 3 bases between.

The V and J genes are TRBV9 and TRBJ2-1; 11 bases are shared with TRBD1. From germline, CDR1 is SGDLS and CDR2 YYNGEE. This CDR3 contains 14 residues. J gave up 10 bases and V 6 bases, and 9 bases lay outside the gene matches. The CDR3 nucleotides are TGTGCCAGCAACCGGCGGACAGGGGGCGCGGAGCAGTTCTTC. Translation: CASNRRTGGAEQFF.

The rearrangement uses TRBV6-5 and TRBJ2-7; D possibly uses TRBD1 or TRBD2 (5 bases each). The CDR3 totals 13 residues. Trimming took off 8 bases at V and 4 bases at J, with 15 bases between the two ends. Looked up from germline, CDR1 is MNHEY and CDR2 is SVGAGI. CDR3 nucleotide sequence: TGTGCCAGCTCTACGGGGCGAAATTACGAGCAGTACTTC. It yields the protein CASSTGRNYEQYF.

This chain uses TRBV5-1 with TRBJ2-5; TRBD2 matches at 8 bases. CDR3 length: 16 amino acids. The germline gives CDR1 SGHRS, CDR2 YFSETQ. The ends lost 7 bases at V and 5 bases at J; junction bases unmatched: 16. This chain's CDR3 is CASRPSNGGGGETQYF. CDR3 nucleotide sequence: TGCGCCAGCCGTCCCTCGAACGGGGGGGGCGGGGAGACCCAGTACTTC.

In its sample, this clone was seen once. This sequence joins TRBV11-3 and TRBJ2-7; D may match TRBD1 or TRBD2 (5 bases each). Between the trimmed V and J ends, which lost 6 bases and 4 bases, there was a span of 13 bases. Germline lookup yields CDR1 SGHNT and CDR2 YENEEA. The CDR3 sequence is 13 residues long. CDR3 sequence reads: CASRLGDGYEQYF. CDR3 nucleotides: TGTGCCAGCAGGTTGGGGGACGGGTACGAGCAGTACTTC.

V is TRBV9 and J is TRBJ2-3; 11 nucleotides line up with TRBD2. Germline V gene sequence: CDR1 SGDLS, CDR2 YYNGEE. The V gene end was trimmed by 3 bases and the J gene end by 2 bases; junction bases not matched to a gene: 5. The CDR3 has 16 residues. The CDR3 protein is CASSEEGLAVTDTQYF. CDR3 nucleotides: TGTGCCAGCAGCGAAGAGGGACTAGCGGTCACAGATACGCAGTATTTT.

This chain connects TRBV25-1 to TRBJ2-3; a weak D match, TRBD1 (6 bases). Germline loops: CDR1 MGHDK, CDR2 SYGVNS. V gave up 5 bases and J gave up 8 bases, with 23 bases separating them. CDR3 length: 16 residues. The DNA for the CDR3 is TGTGCCAGCAGTACCCGGGACACCGCTGCTGTTGGTACGCAGTATTTT. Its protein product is CASSTRDTAAVGTQYF.

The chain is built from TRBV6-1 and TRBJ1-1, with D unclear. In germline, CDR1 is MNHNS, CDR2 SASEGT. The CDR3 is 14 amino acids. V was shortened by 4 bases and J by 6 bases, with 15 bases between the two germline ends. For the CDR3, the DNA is TGTGCCAGCAGTGGGGAGGCCCGGGTCGCTGAAGCTTTCTTT. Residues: CASSGEARVAEAFF.

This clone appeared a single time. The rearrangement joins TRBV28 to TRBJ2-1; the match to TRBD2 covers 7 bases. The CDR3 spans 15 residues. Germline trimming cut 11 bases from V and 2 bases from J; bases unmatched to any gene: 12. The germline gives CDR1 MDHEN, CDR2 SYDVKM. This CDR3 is CASAKWGGTYNEQFF. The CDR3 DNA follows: TGTGCCTCCGCAAAGTGGGGAGGGACCTACAATGAGCAGTTCTTC.

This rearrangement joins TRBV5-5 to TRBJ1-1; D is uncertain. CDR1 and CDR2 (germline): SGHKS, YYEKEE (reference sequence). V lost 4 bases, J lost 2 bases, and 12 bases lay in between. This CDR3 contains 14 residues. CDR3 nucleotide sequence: TGTGCCAGCAGCCCTCAAGGACCCAACACTGAAGCTTTCTTT. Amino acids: CASSPQGPNTEAFF.

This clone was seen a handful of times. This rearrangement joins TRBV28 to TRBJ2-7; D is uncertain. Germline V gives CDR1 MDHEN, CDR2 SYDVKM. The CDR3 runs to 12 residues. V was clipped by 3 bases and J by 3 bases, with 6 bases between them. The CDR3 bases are TGTGCCAGCAGTTTTTTGAGCTACGAGCAGTACTTC. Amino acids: CASSFLSYEQYF.

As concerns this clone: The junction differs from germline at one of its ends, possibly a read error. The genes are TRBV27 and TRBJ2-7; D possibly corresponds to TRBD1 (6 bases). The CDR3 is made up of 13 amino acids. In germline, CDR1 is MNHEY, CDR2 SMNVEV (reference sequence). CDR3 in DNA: TGTGTCAGCAGTTCAGGGGATAGCTACGAGCAGTACTTC. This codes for CVSSSGDSYEQYF.

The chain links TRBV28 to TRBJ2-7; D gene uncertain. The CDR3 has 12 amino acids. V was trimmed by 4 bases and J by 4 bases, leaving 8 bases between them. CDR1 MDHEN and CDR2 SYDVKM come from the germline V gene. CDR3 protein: CASSSLPYEQYF. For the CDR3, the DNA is TGTGCCAGCAGTTCCCTCCCTTACGAGCAGTACTTC.

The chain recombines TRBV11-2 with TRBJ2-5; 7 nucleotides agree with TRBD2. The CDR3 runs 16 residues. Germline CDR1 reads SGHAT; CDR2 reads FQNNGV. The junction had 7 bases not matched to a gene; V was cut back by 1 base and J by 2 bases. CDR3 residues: CASSLGSREAQETQYF. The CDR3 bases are TGTGCCAGCAGCTTAGGATCCCGGGAGGCTCAAGAGACCCAGTACTTC.

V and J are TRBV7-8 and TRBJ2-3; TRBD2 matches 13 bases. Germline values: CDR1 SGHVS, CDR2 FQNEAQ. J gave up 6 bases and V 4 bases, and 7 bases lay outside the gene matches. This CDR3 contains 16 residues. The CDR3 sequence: CASSSGLAGVSDTQYF. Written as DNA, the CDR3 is TGTGCCAGCAGCTCCGGACTAGCGGGAGTTTCCGATACGCAGTATTTT.

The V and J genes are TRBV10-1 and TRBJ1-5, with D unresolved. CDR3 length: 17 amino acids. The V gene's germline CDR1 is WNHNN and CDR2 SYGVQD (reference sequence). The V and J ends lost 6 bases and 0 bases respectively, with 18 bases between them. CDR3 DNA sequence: TGCGCCAGCAGGGGCCCTGACGACGGGGATAGCAATCAGCCCCAGCATTTT. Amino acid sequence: CASRGPDDGDSNQPQHF.

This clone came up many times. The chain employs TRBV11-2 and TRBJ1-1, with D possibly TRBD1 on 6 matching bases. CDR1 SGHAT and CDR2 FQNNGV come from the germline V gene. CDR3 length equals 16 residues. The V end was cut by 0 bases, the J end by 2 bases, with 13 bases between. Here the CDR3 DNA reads TGTGCCAGCAGCTTAGAATGGGGGGCGAGAAACACTGAAGCTTTCTTT. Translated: CASSLEWGARNTEAFF.